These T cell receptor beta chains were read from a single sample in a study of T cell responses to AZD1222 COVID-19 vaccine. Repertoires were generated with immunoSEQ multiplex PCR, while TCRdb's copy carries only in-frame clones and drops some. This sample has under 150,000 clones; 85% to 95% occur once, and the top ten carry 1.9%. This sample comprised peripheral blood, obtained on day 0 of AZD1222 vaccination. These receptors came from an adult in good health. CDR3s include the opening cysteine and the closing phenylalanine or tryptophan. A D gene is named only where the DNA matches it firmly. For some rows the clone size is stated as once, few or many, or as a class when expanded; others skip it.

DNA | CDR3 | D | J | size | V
TGTGCCAGCAGTACCCGGGGCAGGCGCCCTCTTGAAGCTTTCTTT | CASSTRGRRPLEAFF | . | TRBJ1-1 | . | TRBV2
TGTGCCAGCAGCTTGGGCGCTGAAACCGGAAAACTGTTTTTT | CASSLGAETGKLFF | . | TRBJ1-4 | . | TRBV5-6
TGTGCCAGCAGGCACCCGACAGGGCAGTCCTACGAGCAGTACTTC | CASRHPTGQSYEQYF | TRBD1 | TRBJ2-7 | . | TRBV5-8
TGTGCCAGCAGCTTGGGCCCGGGACAGGGGCACAATGAGCAGTTCTTC | CASSLGPGQGHNEQFF | TRBD1 | TRBJ2-1 | . | TRBV11-2
TGTGCCAGTAGCGACCGACAGTTCTATGGCTACACCTTC | CASSDRQFYGYTF | . | TRBJ1-2 | . | TRBV19
TGTGCCACTAGCAGGGGTGAAGAGACCCAGTACTTC | CATSRGEETQYF | . | TRBJ2-5 | . | TRBV19
TGTGCCAGCAGCTCCAGGGAGGCCCAGTACTTC | CASSSREAQYF | . | TRBJ2-5 | . | TRBV12-1
TGTGCCACCGGTAGTAGGAGGGGGCAGATTCCTAATGAAAAACTGTTTTTT | CATGSRRGQIPNEKLFF | TRBD1 | TRBJ1-4 | . | TRBV24-1
TGTGCCAGCAGCCAGAGGGACACTAGTAATGAAAAACTGTTTTTT | CASSQRDTSNEKLFF | . | TRBJ1-4 | . | TRBV7-9
TGTGCCAGCAGCTTAGATCAGCGACTAGCGGGAGAAGCGGTCACCGGGGAGCTGTTTTTT | CASSLDQRLAGEAVTGELFF | TRBD2 | TRBJ2-2 | . | TRBV11-3
TGTGCCAGCAGGCTTCGGGACACCAAAAATTATGAAGCTTTCTTT | CASRLRDTKNYEAFF | . | TRBJ1-1 | . | TRBV6-5
TGTGCCAGTAGTGGGACAGGGGAGACCCAGTACTTC | CASSGTGETQYF | TRBD1 | TRBJ2-5 | . | TRBV19
TGTGCCAGCAGTCGGACTAGCGGGAGCCTCGGTCTAGATACGCAGTATTTT | CASSRTSGSLGLDTQYF | TRBD2 | TRBJ2-3 | . | TRBV6-6
TGTGCCAGCAGTGCCCGGGACAGGGCCCTAAATGAGCAGTTCTTC | CASSARDRALNEQFF | TRBD1 | TRBJ2-1 | . | TRBV2
TGTGCCAGCATCCAGGGTCCCAGTCAGCCCCAGCATTTT | CASIQGPSQPQHF | . | TRBJ1-5 | . | TRBV12-3/TRBV12-4
TGTGCCAGCAGTTTCGTGGGGTCACACAATGAGCAGTTCTTC | CASSFVGSHNEQFF | . | TRBJ2-1 | . | TRBV27
TGTGCCAGCAGCATCCGCGGGGGGGTATCGAATGAGCAGTTCTTC | CASSIRGGVSNEQFF | TRBD2 | TRBJ2-1 | . | TRBV11-3
TGCGCCAGCAGCCCAAAAGAAGGGCAGGACGGGTACGAAAAACTGTTTTTT | CASSPKEGQDGYEKLFF | . | TRBJ1-4 | . | TRBV4-1
TGTGCTAGTGGTGAAAGGCCGAACACCGGGGAGCTGTTTTTT | CASGERPNTGELFF | . | TRBJ2-2 | once | TRBV12-5
TGTGCCAGCAGAGAGACTGACGGATATGGAAACACCATATATTTT | CASRETDGYGNTIYF | . | TRBJ1-3 | . | TRBV2
TGTGCCAGCAGCTTAGCGACAGGCTCTAACTATGGCTACACCTTC | CASSLATGSNYGYTF | . | TRBJ1-2 | once | TRBV7-6
TGCAGCGTTTCTGAGAGTTCTAGCAATCAGCCCCAGCATTTT | CSVSESSSNQPQHF | . | TRBJ1-5 | . | TRBV29-1
TGTGCCAGCAGTTTATCCTCCGTACAGGGGTGGTCACCCCTCCACTTT | CASSLSSVQGWSPLHF | TRBD1 | TRBJ1-6 | once | TRBV27
TGTGCCAGCAGCCGAAGAGGGGGCTACACTGAAGCTTTCTTT | CASSRRGGYTEAFF | TRBD1 | TRBJ1-1 | . | TRBV14
TGTGCCAGCAGCCAGGGCCCTTATGAGTTTAGCCCTTACGAGCAGTACTTC | CASSQGPYEFSPYEQYF | . | TRBJ2-7 | . | TRBV4-2
TGTGCCAGTAGTCCCCGCCAGGGGGTGATATTGAATGAGCAGTTCTTC | CASSPRQGVILNEQFF | TRBD1 | TRBJ2-1 | . | TRBV19
TGTGCCAGCAGTCGCTTGGGGCCCGACTACGAGCAGTACTTC | CASSRLGPDYEQYF | . | TRBJ2-7 | once | TRBV6-5
TGTGCCTGGAGTCCGGGATCCCGCAATGAGCAGTTCTTC | CAWSPGSRNEQFF | . | TRBJ2-1 | . | TRBV30
TGTGCTAGTGGCCCAGGACACACAAGCAATCAGCCCCAGCATTTT | CASGPGHTSNQPQHF | . | TRBJ1-5 | . | TRBV12-5
TGCGCCAGCAGCGGGGAGATTGGCGGGGAGCTGTTTTTT | CASSGEIGGELFF | . | TRBJ2-2 | . | TRBV4-1
TGTGCCAGCAGTTACTCCCTTAACACCGGGGAGCTGTTTTTT | CASSYSLNTGELFF | . | TRBJ2-2 | once | TRBV6-5
TGTGCCAGCAGCCAAGATATTATTCATCAGCCCCAGCATTTT | CASSQDIIHQPQHF | . | TRBJ1-5 | . | TRBV7-9
TGTGCCAGCAGTTACCGACAAGGAATCGCTAATGAAAAACTGTTTTTT | CASSYRQGIANEKLFF | . | TRBJ1-4 | . | TRBV6-5
TGTGCCAGCAGGGAATGGACTAGCGGGAGGGCCCCGAACACCGGGGAGCTGTTTTTT | CASREWTSGRAPNTGELFF | TRBD2 | TRBJ2-2 | . | TRBV7-8
TGCAGCGTTGAAGATCTTGGGGCTAGCGGGGGGGCGACCCAGTACTTC | CSVEDLGASGGATQYF | TRBD2 | TRBJ2-5 | . | TRBV29-1
TGCGCCAGTACACCTTTCAGGGGTGGGGCTTTCTTT | CASTPFRGGAFF | . | TRBJ1-1 | . | TRBV4-1
TGTGCCAGTAGTATTGGGACAGGGAGGAACACCATATATTTT | CASSIGTGRNTIYF | TRBD1 | TRBJ1-3 | . | TRBV19
TGCAGCGTTGGACAGATGAACACTGAAGCTTTCTTT | CSVGQMNTEAFF | . | TRBJ1-1 | . | TRBV29-1
TGCGCCAGCAGGGGGACAGGGATTGAAAAACTGTTTTTT | CASRGTGIEKLFF | TRBD1 | TRBJ1-4 | . | TRBV5-1
TGTGCCAGCAGCTCTGGGCCACTCGAAGCTTTCTTT | CASSSGPLEAFF | . | TRBJ1-1 | . | TRBV6-5
TGCGCCAGCAGCGATACTGCCGGGACAGGGGGCCGGCAGTTCTTC | CASSDTAGTGGRQFF | TRBD1 | TRBJ2-1 | . | TRBV5-1
TGTGCCAGCAGCCGAAAATGGTCCGGCTCCTATAATTCACCCCTCCACTTT | CASSRKWSGSYNSPLHF | . | TRBJ1-6 | . | TRBV6-6
TGTGCCAGCAGTTTATCGAGGGGGGCCGAGCAGTACTTC | CASSLSRGAEQYF | . | TRBJ2-7 | . | TRBV27
TGTGCCAGCAGCTTAATCACCAGGACTCGTTCACCCCTCCACTTT | CASSLITRTRSPLHF | . | TRBJ1-6 | once | TRBV11-2